Listed below are T cell receptor beta chains from one sample, sequenced in a study of blood T cells in healthy people across ages. One entry per CDR3 protein, called by TCRdb with MiXCR from the 5' RACE reads. The table has some 1.8 million distinct CDR3 sequences, 30% to 40% seen once; the top ten hold around 23%. Sequences were obtained from blood. The source is a human donor in good health. The CDR3 runs from the conserved cysteine through the conserved F or W.

TRBV6-2/TRBV6-3	TRBJ1-2	CASSGWNPNYGYTF
TRBV11-1	TRBJ2-2	CASSLALVTGELFF
TRBV6-5	TRBJ2-7	CASSSGDRGQYF
TRBV7-2	TRBJ1-4	CASSPQTTNEKLFF
TRBV6-1	TRBJ2-3	CASSEGWGSPDTQYF
TRBV2	TRBJ1-2	CASTKTVGGYTF
TRBV7-2	TRBJ1-4	CASSLAGGDEKLFF
TRBV7-2	TRBJ2-1	CASSLGLGNNEQFF
TRBV29-1	TRBJ2-2	CSVDHKGSGELFF
TRBV4-1	TRBJ2-3	CASSPRASGTYMDTDTQYF
TRBV9	TRBJ1-2	CASSVEGQGWDGYTF
TRBV7-2	TRBJ2-5	CASSPDSGGRGETQYF
TRBV20-1	TRBJ2-7	CSVAAGSYEQYF
TRBV7-9	TRBJ1-2	CASSQKVLAPGSYTF
TRBV6-6	TRBJ1-4	CASSVQGIGEKLFF
TRBV10-3	TRBJ2-6	CAINSVGGQNSGANVLTF
TRBV7-9	TRBJ2-4	CASSYDGAIKNIQYF
TRBV6-2/TRBV6-3	TRBJ1-2	CASSYSGMAGRGYTF
TRBV7-2	.	CASSSQGFNYEQYF
TRBV4-2	TRBJ2-1	CASSHVSGGRSYNEQFF
TRBV12-3/TRBV12-4	TRBJ1-5	CASSLSGHQPQHF
TRBV5-1	TRBJ2-1	CASSFTRGAGNEQFF
TRBV7-9	TRBJ2-1	CASSIYQQGEQFF
TRBV7-7	TRBJ2-3	CASSLGVAHTDTQYF
TRBV29-1	TRBJ1-1	CSVVGRTGNTEAFF
TRBV6-6	TRBJ2-7	CASIPGTSRSYEQYF
TRBV4-2	TRBJ2-2	CASRQWGANTGELFF
TRBV5-1	TRBJ2-1	CASSLARGGINERFF
TRBV5-1	TRBJ1-1	CASAGGRMSTEAFF
TRBV7-9	TRBJ1-5	CASSLDFRDGGNQPQHF